Shown below are 31 T cell receptor beta chains from a single sample sequenced in a study of blood T cell repertoires in COVID-19. Sequencing used immunoSEQ multiplex PCR; TCRdb keeps in-frame clones, though not all of them. The table lists 180,000 or so clones, over 75% of them singletons. Material: peripheral blood. The receptors come from a person aged 65-85 years with COVID-19, enrolled during active disease.

The chain uses TRBV2 and TRBJ2-7, with 7 bases lining up with TRBD2. The CDR3 has 15 residues. V trimming: 0 bases; J trimming: 4 bases; junction bases outside the gene matches: 6. CDR1 is SNHLY and CDR2 is FYNNEI in the germline V gene. CDR3 protein: CASSEAGTTEYEQYF. Written as DNA, the CDR3 is TGTGCCAGCAGTGAAGCCGGGACTACAGAATACGAGCAGTACTTC.

The gene calls are TRBV19 and TRBJ2-2; 7 bases fit TRBD1. J was trimmed by 4 bases and V by 2 bases; bases with no gene match: 4. In germline, CDR1 is LNHDA, CDR2 SQIVND (reference sequence). The CDR3 is 15 residues long. CDR3 sequence: CASSITSGGTGELFF. CDR3 DNA: TGTGCCAGTAGTATAACGTCAGGGGGCACCGGGGAGCTGTTTTTT.

The gene calls are TRBV7-2 and TRBJ1-2; D perhaps matches TRBD1 (5 bases). V lost 3 bases and J lost 8, with 22 bases in between. CDR3 length equals 16 residues. Germline lookup yields CDR1 SGHTA and CDR2 FQGNSA. Written as DNA, the CDR3 is TGTGCCAGCAGCTTTTCAGGCGGGGCCCGGTTTAGGGGCTACACCTTC. It codes for CASSFSGGARFRGYTF. Supplemented by reference TRBV7-2 and TRBJ1-2, the full variable domain reads GAGVSQSPSNKVTEKGKDVELRCDPISGHTALYWYRQSLGQGLEFLIYFQGNSAPDKSGLPSDRFSAERTGGSVSTLTIQRTQQEDSAVYLCASSFSGGARFRGYTFGSGTRLTVV.

This clone was picked up a small number of times. This chain connects TRBV3-1 (or the pseudogene TRBV3-2) to TRBJ1-5; D is perhaps TRBD1 (5 bases). CDR1 is LGHDT, CDR2 YNNKEL, per germline (reference sequence). The germline V and J ends were trimmed by 0 bases and 7 bases, with 16 bases remaining between them. The CDR3 sequence is 16 residues long. CDR3 protein: CASSQDLVGVGQPQHF. CDR3 DNA sequence: TGTGCCAGCAGCCAAGATCTGGTAGGGGTGGGCCAGCCCCAGCATTTT.

The chain carries TRBV5-4 and TRBJ2-3; 9 positions agree with TRBD2. J gave up 7 bases and V 4 bases, and 4 bases lay outside the gene matches. Germline assignment: CDR1 SGHNT and CDR2 YYREEE (reference sequence). This CDR3 region has 13 residues. CDR3 sequence (DNA): TGTGCCAGCAGCCTGACTAGCGGTCATACGCAGTATTTT. Translated, it gives CASSLTSGHTQYF.

V gene TRBV6-6 combines with J gene TRBJ1-5, with D perhaps matching TRBD1 (5 bases). Trimming took 4 bases from V and 5 from J, leaving 12 bases between them. The V gene's germline CDR1 is MNHNY and CDR2 SVGAGI (reference sequence). This CDR3 region has 14 residues. CDR3 nucleotide sequence: TGTGCCAGCAGTTTTCAGGGTCCAGATCAGCCCCAGCATTTT. This sequence encodes CASSFQGPDQPQHF.

The rearrangement uses TRBV25-1 and TRBJ2-5, with a tentative D call TRBD2 (5 bases). The CDR3 length is 15 residues. V was cut by 3 bases and J by 2 bases, with 13 bases left in between. Germline loops: CDR1 MGHDK, CDR2 SYGVNS. CDR3 in DNA: TGTGCCAGCAGTGAGACGGGGATGGGACAAGAGACCCAGTACTTC. It is translated as CASSETGMGQETQYF.

This chain connects TRBV6-5 to TRBJ2-5; 9 bases align to TRBD2. V trimming: 8 bases; J trimming: 2 bases; junction bases outside the gene matches: 6. The CDR3 has 14 residues. Germline assignment: CDR1 MNHEY and CDR2 SVGAGI. The CDR3 DNA reads as TGTGCCAGCCAACGAGCGGGGGGACAAGAGACCCAGTACTTC. Protein: CASQRAGGQETQYF.

This clone came up a few times. The chain uses TRBV19 and TRBJ1-1, with no clear D. The CDR3 has 17 amino acids. Trimming stripped 0 bases from V and 5 bases from J, with 19 bases between. The germline CDR1 and CDR2 sequences are LNHDA and SQIVND (reference sequence). The CDR3 coding sequence is TGTGCCAGTAGTATAGATCGGAGGGTTGGGGAACGAACTGAAGCTTTCTTT. It yields the protein CASSIDRRVGERTEAFF.

This clone was recorded only once. This sequence joins TRBV2 and TRBJ2-5; TRBD1 aligns across 9 bases. This CDR3 comprises 15 residues. Per germline, CDR1 SNHLY and CDR2 FYNNEI. With 6 bases clipped from V and 7 bases from J, the junction kept 12 bases outside the gene matches. The CDR3 region is CASRPGTGPRLTQYF. CDR3 bases: TGTGCCAGCAGGCCCGGGACAGGGCCTCGATTGACCCAGTACTTC. Using reference TRBV2 and TRBJ2-5 for the parts outside the CDR3, the full variable domain is EPEVTQTPSHQVTQMGQEVILRCVPISNHLYFYWYRQILGQKVEFLVSFYNNEISEKSEIFDDQFSVERPDGSNFTLKIRSTKLEDSAMYFCASRPGTGPRLTQYFGPGTRLLVL.

This chain joins TRBV3-1 (or the pseudogene TRBV3-2) and TRBJ1-2; 9 nucleotides match TRBD1. CDR3 size: 19 residues. Germline trimming cut 3 bases from V and 3 bases from J; bases unmatched to any gene: 17. Looked up from germline, CDR1 is LGHDT and CDR2 is YNNKEL (reference sequence). This CDR3 is CASSHEQGAKPRLDYGYTF. The CDR3 coding sequence is TGTGCCAGCAGCCACGAACAGGGGGCCAAGCCCCGTCTCGACTATGGCTACACCTTC.

Only a few counts were recorded for this clone. This chain links TRBV3-1 (or the pseudogene TRBV3-2) with TRBJ1-4, with 7 bases identical to TRBD1. Germline CDR1 is LGHDT and CDR2 is YNNKEL (reference sequence). The CDR3 runs 18 residues. V shed 8 bases and J 1 base; nucleotides not matched to a gene: 16. Written as DNA, the CDR3 is TGTGCCAGCGAAATAGCCCTTGGGGACAGAAAAACTAATGAAAAACTGTTTTTT. Amino acids: CASEIALGDRKTNEKLFF.

This clone has more than one count but fewer than ten. The chain combines TRBV15 with TRBJ1-6, with TRBD1 matching over 12 bases. Germline V gene data show CDR1 as LNHNV and CDR2 as YYDKDF (reference sequence). With V trimmed by 9 bases and J by 7 bases, 7 bases remained unmatched. The CDR3 runs 15 residues. The CDR3 sequence is CATSRDRGLNSPLHF. DNA for the CDR3: TGTGCCACTAGCCGGGACAGGGGGCTCAATTCACCCCTCCACTTT.

V and J are TRBV24-1 and TRBJ2-1; TRBD2 matches 8 bases. Germline V gene sequence: CDR1 KGHDR, CDR2 SFDVKD. The CDR3 runs 15 residues. The junction had 3 bases not matched to a gene; V was cut back by 5 bases and J by 1 base. The CDR3 sequence is CATSGRGGSYNEQFF. The CDR3 nucleotides read TGTGCCACCAGTGGCCGGGGGGGGTCCTACAATGAGCAGTTCTTC.

This clone was picked up a small number of times. V and J are TRBV6-2 or TRBV6-3 and TRBJ1-2; D not certain. The V gene's germline CDR1 is MNHEY and CDR2 SVGEGT. The CDR3 has 15 amino acids. Trimming stripped 5 bases from V and 4 bases from J, with 17 bases between. CDR3 residues: CASSDYGRKGYGYTF. The CDR3 nucleotides read TGTGCCAGCAGTGACTACGGGAGGAAGGGCTATGGCTACACCTTC.

The V call is TRBV24-1, the J call TRBJ1-5; 8 bases map to TRBD1. The germline V gene has CDR1 KGHDR and CDR2 SFDVKD. The junction had 3 bases not matched to a gene; V was cut back by 7 bases and J by 2 bases. The CDR3 covers 14 residues. The CDR3 DNA sequence: TGTGCCACCAGGGCGGGACAGGGCAATCAGCCCCAGCATTTT. Its protein product is CATRAGQGNQPQHF.

J is TRBJ2-7 and V is TRBV14; no firm D call. Trimming pared 5 bases from V and 7 bases from J, leaving 12 bases between. Germline values: CDR1 SGHDN, CDR2 FVKESK. The CDR3 has 12 residues. CDR3 region: CASSVSLLEQYF. The DNA for the CDR3 is TGTGCCAGCAGCGTTTCCCTCTTGGAGCAGTACTTC.

V is TRBV5-1 and J is TRBJ1-2, with 9 bases lining up with TRBD1. Trimming removed 2 bases from V and 3 bases from J; junction bases left unmatched: 11. The CDR3 is made up of 17 amino acids. Germline V gives CDR1 SGHRS, CDR2 YFSETQ. The CDR3 protein is CASSLRRPGQGDYGYTF. The CDR3 nucleotides read TGCGCCAGCAGCTTACGACGACCGGGACAGGGTGACTATGGCTACACCTTC.

This sequence joins TRBV6-5 and TRBJ1-2; D call uncertain. CDR1 is MNHEY and CDR2 is SVGAGI in the germline V gene. V shed 4 bases and J shed 4 bases, with 13 bases lying between them. This CDR3 has 14 residues. The CDR3 region has the DNA TGTGCCAGCAGTTGGTCGATGGGGAGCTATGGCTACACCTTC. Translated: CASSWSMGSYGYTF.

The chain recombines TRBV15 with TRBJ1-5; no reliable D call. The CDR3 has 13 amino acids. V was trimmed by 3 bases and J by 5 bases, leaving 8 bases between them. CDR1 and CDR2 from the germline V gene are LNHNV and YYDKDF (reference sequence). DNA for the CDR3: TGTGCCACCAGCAGGAGATTTGATCAGCCCCAGCATTTT. Its protein is CATSRRFDQPQHF.

This rearrangement joins TRBV30 to TRBJ2-1, with D hard to call. This CDR3 has 14 residues. Germline CDR1 is GTSNPN and CDR2 is SVGIG (reference sequence). The V end was cut by 1 base, the J end by 2 bases, with 9 bases between. This chain's CDR3 is CAWSGATAYNEQFF. In DNA, the CDR3 is TGTGCCTGGAGTGGCGCCACGGCCTACAATGAGCAGTTCTTC.

The rearrangement uses TRBV27 and TRBJ2-1; D is unresolved. The germline CDR1 and CDR2 sequences are MNHEY and SMNVEV (reference sequence). The CDR3 sequence is 13 residues long. Trimming left V 1 base short and J 5 bases short, with 6 bases between. CDR3 sequence: CASSLLPDNEQFF. CDR3 nucleotide sequence: TGTGCCAGCAGTTTATTGCCAGACAATGAGCAGTTCTTC.

This chain connects TRBV20-1 to TRBJ1-2; D might be TRBD1 (5 bases). From germline, CDR1 is DFQATT and CDR2 SNEGSKA (reference sequence). Deletions cut 3 bases from V and 3 bases from J, with 17 bases between. The CDR3 is made up of 15 amino acids. Here the CDR3 DNA reads TGCAGTGCTAGTGATGTCTTCAGGGTTGACTATGGCTACACCTTC. Its translation is CSASDVFRVDYGYTF.

This clone was observed once. The chain employs TRBV7-2 and TRBJ1-5; the D is unclear. This CDR3 is built from 16 residues. Trimming removed 5 bases from V and 4 bases from J, with 18 bases in between. Germline assignment: CDR1 SGHTA and CDR2 FQGNSA. CDR3 protein: CASSLYLGSVNQPQHF. The CDR3 region has the DNA TGTGCCAGCAGCCTCTACCTCGGTTCGGTTAATCAGCCCCAGCATTTT.

This chain connects TRBV20-1 to TRBJ2-3, with 7 bases matching TRBD2. The CDR3 loop spans 11 amino acids. The V gene end was trimmed by 3 bases and the J gene end by 6 bases; junction bases not matched to a gene: 0. Germline CDR1 is DFQATT and CDR2 is SNEGSKA (reference sequence). For the CDR3, the DNA is TGCAGTGCTAGGGGGGGGGATACGCAGTATTTT. Translated, it gives CSARGGDTQYF.

This rearrangement joins TRBV7-2 to TRBJ2-2, with TRBD1 matching 8 bases. Germline loops: CDR1 SGHTA, CDR2 FQGNSA. V shed 5 bases, J shed 5 bases, and the junction held 4 bases outside the gene matches. This CDR3 comprises 14 residues. The CDR3 region is CASSLRGRTGELFF. The CDR3 DNA sequence: TGTGCCAGCAGCCTCAGGGGGCGTACCGGGGAGCTGTTTTTT.

The J gene is TRBJ2-7, the V gene TRBV11-2; weak D call: TRBD2 (5 bases). The CDR3 runs to 16 residues. Trimming removed 4 bases from V and 9 bases from J, with 25 bases in between. Per germline, CDR1 SGHAT and CDR2 FQNNGV. The CDR3 sequence is CASSSLRAGGFEVQYF. CDR3 sequence (DNA): TGTGCCAGCAGCTCCCTTAGGGCGGGTGGGTTTGAGGTGCAGTACTTC.

V is TRBV11-2 and J is TRBJ1-1; D gene ambiguous. This CDR3 is built from 13 residues. From germline, CDR1 is SGHAT and CDR2 FQNNGV. The germline V and J ends were trimmed by 4 bases and 5 bases, with 11 bases remaining between them. As DNA, the CDR3 is TGTGCCAGCAGCTCCCTTCCTTCTACTGAAGCTTTCTTT. This sequence encodes CASSSLPSTEAFF.

The J gene is TRBJ1-2, the V gene TRBV7-2; D unresolved. The CDR3 covers 16 residues. Germline V gene lookup returns CDR1 SGHTA and CDR2 FQGNSA. Trimming took 1 base from V and 7 from J, leaving 19 bases between them. The CDR3 DNA is TGTGCCAGCAGCTTAGAGATCTACCCAGGTTCTTCTGGCTACACCTTC. This sequence encodes CASSLEIYPGSSGYTF.

J is TRBJ1-2 and V is TRBV11-2, with 10 nucleotides matching TRBD1. Germline-derived CDR1 and CDR2 are SGHAT and FQNNGV. J gave up 2 bases and V 5 bases, and 5 bases lay outside the gene matches. The CDR3 consists of 15 residues. The CDR3 coding sequence is TGTGCCAGCAGCCCATGGGGACAGGGGAACTATGGCTACACCTTC. It is translated as CASSPWGQGNYGYTF.

The chain links TRBV7-2 to TRBJ2-5; D is possibly TRBD2 (6 bases). Between the trimmed V and J ends, which lost 5 bases and 0 bases, there was a span of 19 bases. The CDR3 runs 17 residues. Germline CDR1 is SGHTA and CDR2 is FQGNSA. The CDR3 sequence: CASSPSPRRVHQETQYF. CDR3 nucleotides: TGTGCCAGCAGCCCCTCCCCCAGGAGGGTCCACCAAGAGACCCAGTACTTC.